The clone carrying this T cell receptor beta chain showed up just a few times. As yet, its antigen is unknown. What was sequenced were expressed TCRB transcripts, since all of the isolated RNA had been reverse transcribed. Measured with immunoSEQ multiplex PCR; TCRdb has only the in-frame clones, and not every one. The sample holds roughly 310,000 clones, 8% to 13% seen once. Per the germline V gene, CDR1 is SEHNR and CDR2 is FQNEAQ (reference sequence). Between the trimmed V and J ends, which lost 4 bases and 5 bases, there was a span of 18 bases. This CDR3 contains 15 residues. The sample originates from a study of beta chain features in type 1 diabetes. Study results and caveats: Within the patient group, naive, central memory and Treg TCRB repertoires appeared more similar to each other than within healthy donors.

This clonotype was sampled from a woman aged 25 to 39 in good health. This sequence joins TRBV7-9 and TRBJ2-7; weak D call: TRBD2 (6 bases). Sequenced: naive CD4+ T cells from blood. Here the CDR3 DNA reads TGTGCCAGCAGCTCGGGGACGCCGGAGGGCGACGAGCAGTACTTC. Amino acid sequence: CASSSGTPEGDEQYF.